The 3 T cell receptor beta chains below come from one sample, sequenced in a study of glioma-infiltrating T cells after dendritic cell vaccination. TCRdb's copy holds only in-frame clones and misses some; the assay was immunoSEQ multiplex PCR. This sample has roughly 88,000 clones, with 80% to 90% found just once. Specified time point: after dendritic cell vaccination, including at tumor progression/relapse. The input for sequencing was blood, taken after dendritic cell vaccination. The receptors come from a human donor with glioblastoma.

This sequence joins TRBV6-1 and TRBJ1-6; a weak D match, TRBD1 (5 bases). Germline V gives CDR1 MNHNS, CDR2 SASEGT. This CDR3 has 14 residues. V lost 7 bases, J lost 2 bases, and 9 bases lay in between. The CDR3 DNA follows: TGTGCCAGCAACGACAGAGCCTATAATTCACCCCTCCACTTT. Residues: CASNDRAYNSPLHF.

This chain links TRBV30 with TRBJ2-2, with D maybe TRBD1 (6 bases). The germline V and J ends were trimmed by 4 bases and 6 bases, with 9 bases remaining between them. The CDR3 is 12 residues long. The germline V gene has CDR1 GTSNPN and CDR2 SVGIG (reference sequence). In DNA form, the CDR3 reads TGTGCCTGGACCAGGGGATCCGGGGAGCTGTTTTTT. Its translation: CAWTRGSGELFF.

V usage is TRBV6-5 and J usage is TRBJ2-1; the D gene is possibly TRBD1 (7 bases). With 0 bases removed from V and 7 bases from J, the gap between germline ends came to 13 bases. Germline CDR1 MNHEY, CDR2 SVGAGI. The CDR3 contains 15 residues. The CDR3 DNA reads as TGTGCCAGCAGTTACTCTTCCAGGGGGGAGAATGAGCAGTTCTTC. Translating it yields CASSYSSRGENEQFF.